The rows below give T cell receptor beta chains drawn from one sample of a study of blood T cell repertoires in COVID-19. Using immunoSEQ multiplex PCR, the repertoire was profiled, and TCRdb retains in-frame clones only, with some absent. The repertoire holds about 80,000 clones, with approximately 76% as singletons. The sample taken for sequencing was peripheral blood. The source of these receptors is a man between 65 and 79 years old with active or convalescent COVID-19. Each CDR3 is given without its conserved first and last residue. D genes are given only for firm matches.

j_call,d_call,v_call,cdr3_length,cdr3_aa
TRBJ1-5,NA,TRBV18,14,ASSPFGVRSNQPQH
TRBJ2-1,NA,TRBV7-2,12,ASTATSSYNEQF
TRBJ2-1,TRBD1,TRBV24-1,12,ATSRQGAYNEQF
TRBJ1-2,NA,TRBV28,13,ASSFRGTAQNGYT
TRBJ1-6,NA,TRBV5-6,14,ASSYLGSSYNSPLH
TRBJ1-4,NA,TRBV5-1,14,ASSLSGAATNEKLF
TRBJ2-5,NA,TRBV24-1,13,ATSDGADVMETQY
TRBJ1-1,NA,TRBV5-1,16,ASSLIPLTQGTVTEAF
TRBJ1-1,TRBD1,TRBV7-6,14,ASSLGQGHGGTEAF
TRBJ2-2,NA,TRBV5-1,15,ASSLVGDSGHTGELF
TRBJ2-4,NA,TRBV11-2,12,ASSPGEAKNIQY
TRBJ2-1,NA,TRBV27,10,ASSLSFGEQF
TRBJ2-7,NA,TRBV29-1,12,SVEEPDFTYEQY
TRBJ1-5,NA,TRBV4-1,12,ASSQVSAVLPQH
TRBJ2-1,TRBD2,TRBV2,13,ASSKLAGVWGEQF
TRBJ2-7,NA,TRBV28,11,ASSGACAYEQY
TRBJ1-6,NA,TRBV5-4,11,ASSFGDNSPLH
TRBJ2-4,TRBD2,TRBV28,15,ASSSTAGAPSEYIQY
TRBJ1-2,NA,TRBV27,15,ASSGLTGPGANYGYT
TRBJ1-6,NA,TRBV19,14,ASRGLGSSYNSPLH
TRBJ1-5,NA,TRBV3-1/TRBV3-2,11,ASSLQGSQPQH
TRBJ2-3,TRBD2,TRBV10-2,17,ASSEGQVVAGGPGDTQY
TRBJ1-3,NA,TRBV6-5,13,ASSYNRVSGNTIY
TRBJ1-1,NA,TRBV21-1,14,ASSKVCGQSNTEAF
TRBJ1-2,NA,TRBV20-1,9,SARQLYGYT
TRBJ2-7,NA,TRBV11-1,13,ASSLYPSPRYEQY
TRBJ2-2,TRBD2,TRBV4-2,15,ASSQDGLAGGTGELF
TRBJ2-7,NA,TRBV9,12,ASSVGLGSYEQY
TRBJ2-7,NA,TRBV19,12,ASSIGGHTYEQY
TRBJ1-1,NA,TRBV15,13,ATSRDRQRGSEAF
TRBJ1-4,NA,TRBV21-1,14,ASRTYPPRFNEKLF
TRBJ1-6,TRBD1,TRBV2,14,ASRRTGVIYNSPLH
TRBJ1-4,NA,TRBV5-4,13,VSSMGGATNEKLF
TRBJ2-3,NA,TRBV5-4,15,ASSLGVGLSELDTQY
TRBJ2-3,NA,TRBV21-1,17,ASSERRPNRDNGTDTQY
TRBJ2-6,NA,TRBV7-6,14,ASSLAQVTGANVLT
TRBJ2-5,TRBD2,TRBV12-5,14,ASGEFGGVVQETQY
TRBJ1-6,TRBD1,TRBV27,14,ASSSPPGQGNSPLH
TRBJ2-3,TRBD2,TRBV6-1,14,ASTEGSGGPTDTQY
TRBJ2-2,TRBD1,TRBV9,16,ASSSGQGAFLGTGELF
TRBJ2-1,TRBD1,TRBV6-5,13,ASSSLTGSYNEQF
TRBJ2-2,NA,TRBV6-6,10,ASRPLSGELF
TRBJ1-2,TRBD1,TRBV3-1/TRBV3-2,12,ASSQADRAGGYT
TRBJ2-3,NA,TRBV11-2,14,ASSLGVGGGTDTQY
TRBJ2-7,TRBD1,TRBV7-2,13,ASSLRDRASYEQY
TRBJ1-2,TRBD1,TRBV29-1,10,SSWTGDNGYT
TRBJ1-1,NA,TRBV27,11,ASSLNGNTEAF
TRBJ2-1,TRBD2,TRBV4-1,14,ASSQVGLAGLNEQF
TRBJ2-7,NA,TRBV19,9,ASRQGYEQY
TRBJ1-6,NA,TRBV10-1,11,ASSEWSNSPLH
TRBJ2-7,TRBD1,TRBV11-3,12,ASSYGQGNYEQY
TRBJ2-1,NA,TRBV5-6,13,ASSPTGWEGNEQF
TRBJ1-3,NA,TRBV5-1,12,ASSLGGDGNTIY
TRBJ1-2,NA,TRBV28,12,ASSPGGTPRGYT
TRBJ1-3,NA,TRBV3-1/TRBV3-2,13,ASRSQGNSGNTIY
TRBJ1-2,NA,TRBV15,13,ATSRVPGYIYGYT
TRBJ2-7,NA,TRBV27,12,ASSLYRTDYEQY
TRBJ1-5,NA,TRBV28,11,ASTLLSNQPQH